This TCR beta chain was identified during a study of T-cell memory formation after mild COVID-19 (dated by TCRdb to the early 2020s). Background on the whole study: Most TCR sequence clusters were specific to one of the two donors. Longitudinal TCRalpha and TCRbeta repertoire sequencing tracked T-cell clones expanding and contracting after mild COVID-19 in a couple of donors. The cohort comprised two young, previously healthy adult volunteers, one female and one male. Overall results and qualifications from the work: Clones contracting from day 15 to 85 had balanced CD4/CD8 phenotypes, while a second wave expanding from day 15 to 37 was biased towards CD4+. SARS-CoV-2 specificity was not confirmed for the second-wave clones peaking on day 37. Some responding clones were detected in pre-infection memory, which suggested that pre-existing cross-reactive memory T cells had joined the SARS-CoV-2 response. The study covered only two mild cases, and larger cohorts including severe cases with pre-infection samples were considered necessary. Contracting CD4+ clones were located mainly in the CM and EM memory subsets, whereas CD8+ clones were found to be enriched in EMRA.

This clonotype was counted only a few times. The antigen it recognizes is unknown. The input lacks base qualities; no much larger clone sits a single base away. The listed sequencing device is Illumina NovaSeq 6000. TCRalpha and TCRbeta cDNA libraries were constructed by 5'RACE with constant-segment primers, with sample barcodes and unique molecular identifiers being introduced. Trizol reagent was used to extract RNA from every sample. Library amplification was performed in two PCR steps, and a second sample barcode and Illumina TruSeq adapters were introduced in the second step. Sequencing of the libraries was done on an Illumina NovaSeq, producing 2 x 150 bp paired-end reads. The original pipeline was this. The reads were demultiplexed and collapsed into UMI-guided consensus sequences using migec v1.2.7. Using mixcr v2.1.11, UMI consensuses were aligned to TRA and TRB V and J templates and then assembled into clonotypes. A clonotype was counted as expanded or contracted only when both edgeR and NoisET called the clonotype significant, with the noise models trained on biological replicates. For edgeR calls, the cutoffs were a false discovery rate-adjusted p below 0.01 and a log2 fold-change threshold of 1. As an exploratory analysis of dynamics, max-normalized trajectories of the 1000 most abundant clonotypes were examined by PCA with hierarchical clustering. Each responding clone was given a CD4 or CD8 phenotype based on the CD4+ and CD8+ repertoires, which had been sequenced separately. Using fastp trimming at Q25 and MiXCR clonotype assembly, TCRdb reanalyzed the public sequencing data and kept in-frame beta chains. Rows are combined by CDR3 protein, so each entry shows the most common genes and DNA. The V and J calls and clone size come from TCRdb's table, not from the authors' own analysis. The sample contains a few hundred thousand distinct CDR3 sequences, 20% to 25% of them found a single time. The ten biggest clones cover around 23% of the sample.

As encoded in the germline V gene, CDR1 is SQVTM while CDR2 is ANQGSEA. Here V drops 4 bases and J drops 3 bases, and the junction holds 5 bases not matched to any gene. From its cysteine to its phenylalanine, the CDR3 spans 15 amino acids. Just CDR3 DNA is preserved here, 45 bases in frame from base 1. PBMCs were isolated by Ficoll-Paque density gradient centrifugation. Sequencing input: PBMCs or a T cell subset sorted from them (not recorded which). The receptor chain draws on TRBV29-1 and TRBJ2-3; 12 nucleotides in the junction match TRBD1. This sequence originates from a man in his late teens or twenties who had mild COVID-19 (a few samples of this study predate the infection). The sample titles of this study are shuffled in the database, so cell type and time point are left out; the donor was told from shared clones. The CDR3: CSVVRDRGLTDTQYF. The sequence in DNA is TGCAGCGTTGTCCGGGACAGGGGGCTGACAGATACGCAGTATTTT.